This T cell receptor beta chain was captured in a study of response to subunit inactivated influenza vaccine. Germline-derived CDR1 and CDR2 are KGHSH and LQKENI. V was clipped by 2 bases and J by 7 bases, with 9 bases between them. The CDR3 totals 14 residues. TCRdb re-called the RT-PCR reads through MiXCR, storing one row per CDR3 protein. The profile covers approximately 310,000 distinct CDR3 sequences, with roughly a fifth appearing a single time and 10% taken by the ten largest. General study points: The authors suggested that every seasonal influenza vaccination recruits few new T cells.

Details on this clonotype: The antigen remains unidentified.

The J gene is TRBJ1-6, the V gene TRBV18; no clear D. The TCR originated in a man aged 45-69 years who received an inactivated influenza vaccine. The sample was PBMCs from blood, taken about 20 months after vaccination. CDR3 sequence (DNA): TGTGCCAGCTCACCAGATGTACGAAATTCACCCCTCCACTTT. This encodes CASSPDVRNSPLHF.